The clone carrying this TCR beta chain was seen just once. The antigen remains undetermined. The same CDR3 can be traced to other DNA sequences in this sample. These data belong to a study of shared clonotypes between healthy human individuals. About the study: CD8 memory received one plate per donor, CD8 naive two, CD4 memory three and CD4 naive three. Study-wide results and caveats: Sequencing depth was a factor that was expected to affect clonotype sharing among donors.

TCRdb keeps only in-frame clones here, not all; method: immunoSEQ multiplex PCR. The top ten hold approximately 0.38% of the sample, which has under 1,900,000 clones, 98% seen once. The CDR3 is 14 amino acids. In germline, CDR1 is SGHRS, CDR2 YFSETQ. V lost 0 bases to trimming and J lost 1 base, with 7 bases between them. The V gene is TRBV5-1, the J gene TRBJ1-2; no definite D call. The source material was naive CD4+ T cells sorted from blood. Subset here: CD45RA+ positively selected. This receptor was taken from a man under 40 in good health. The CDR3 reads CASSLAEGNYGYTF. The DNA for the CDR3 is TGCGCCAGCAGCTTGGCCGAGGGTAACTATGGCTACACCTTC.